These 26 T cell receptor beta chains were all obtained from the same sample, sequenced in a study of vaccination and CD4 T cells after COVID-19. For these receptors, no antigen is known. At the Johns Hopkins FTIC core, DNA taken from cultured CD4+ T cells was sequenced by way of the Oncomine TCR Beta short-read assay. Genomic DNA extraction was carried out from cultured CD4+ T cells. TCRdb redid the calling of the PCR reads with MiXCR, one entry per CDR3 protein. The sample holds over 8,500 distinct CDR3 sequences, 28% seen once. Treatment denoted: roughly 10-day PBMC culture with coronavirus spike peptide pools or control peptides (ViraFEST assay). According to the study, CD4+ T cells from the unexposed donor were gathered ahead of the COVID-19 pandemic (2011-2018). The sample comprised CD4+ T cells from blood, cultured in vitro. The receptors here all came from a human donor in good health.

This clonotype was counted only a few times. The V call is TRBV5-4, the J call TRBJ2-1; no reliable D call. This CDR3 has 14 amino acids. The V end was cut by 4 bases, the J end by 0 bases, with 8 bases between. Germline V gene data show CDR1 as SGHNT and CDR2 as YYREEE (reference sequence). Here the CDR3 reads CASSLPGSYNEQFF. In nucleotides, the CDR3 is TGTGCCAGCAGCCTGCCGGGCTCCTACAATGAGCAGTTCTTC. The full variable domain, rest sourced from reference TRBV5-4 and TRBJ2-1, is ETGVTQSPTHLIKTRGQQVTLRCSSQSGHNTVSWYQQALGQGPQFIFQYYREEENGRGNFPPRFSGLQFPNYSSELNVNALELDDSALYLCASSLPGSYNEQFFGPGTRLTVL.

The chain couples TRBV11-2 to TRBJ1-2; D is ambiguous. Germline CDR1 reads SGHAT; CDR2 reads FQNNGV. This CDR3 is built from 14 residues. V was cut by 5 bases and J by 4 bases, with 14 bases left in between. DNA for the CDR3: TGTGCCAGCAGCCTGCAGACGGGGTTCTATGGCTACACCTTC. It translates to CASSLQTGFYGYTF.

CDR3 DNA: TGTGCCACCACGAGATGGAACACAGATACGCAGTATTTT. This encodes CATTRWNTDTQYF. The chain links TRBV27 to TRBJ2-3; D gene ambiguous. CDR1 is MNHEY, CDR2 SMNVEV, per germline (reference sequence). The V end was cut by 10 bases, the J end by 2 bases, with 13 bases between. The CDR3 totals 13 residues.

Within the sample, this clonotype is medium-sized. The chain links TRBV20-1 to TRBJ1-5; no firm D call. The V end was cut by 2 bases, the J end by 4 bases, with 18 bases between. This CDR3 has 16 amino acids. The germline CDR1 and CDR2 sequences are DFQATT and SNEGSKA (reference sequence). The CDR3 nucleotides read TGCAGTGCTAGACGGGCCCTCGGGGTCTTAAATCAGCCCCAGCATTTT. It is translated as CSARRALGVLNQPQHF.

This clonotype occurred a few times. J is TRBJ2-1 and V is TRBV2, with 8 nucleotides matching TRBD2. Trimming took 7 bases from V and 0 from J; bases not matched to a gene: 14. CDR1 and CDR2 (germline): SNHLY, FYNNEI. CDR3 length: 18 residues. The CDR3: CASIWGLAGISSYNEQFF. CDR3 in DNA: TGTGCCAGCATATGGGGGCTAGCGGGTATTAGCTCCTACAATGAGCAGTTCTTC.

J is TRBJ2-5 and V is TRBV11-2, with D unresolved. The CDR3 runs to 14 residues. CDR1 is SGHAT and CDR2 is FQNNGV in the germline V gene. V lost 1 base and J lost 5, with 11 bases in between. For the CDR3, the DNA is TGTGCCAGCAGCTTAGCGCATCTCCGGGAGACCCAGTACTTC. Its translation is CASSLAHLRETQYF.

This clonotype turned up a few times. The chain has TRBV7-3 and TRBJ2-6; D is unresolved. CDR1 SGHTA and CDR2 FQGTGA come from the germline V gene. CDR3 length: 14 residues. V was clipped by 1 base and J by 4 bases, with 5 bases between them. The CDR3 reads CASSLMGGANVLTF. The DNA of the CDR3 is TGTGCCAGCAGCTTAATGGGCGGGGCCAACGTCCTGACTTTC.

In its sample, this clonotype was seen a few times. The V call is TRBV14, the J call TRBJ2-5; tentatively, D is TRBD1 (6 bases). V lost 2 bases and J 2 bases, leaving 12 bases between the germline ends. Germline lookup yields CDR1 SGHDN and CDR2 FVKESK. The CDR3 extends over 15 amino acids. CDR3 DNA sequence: TGTGCCAGCAGCCAATATCAGGGGAGTCAAGAGACCCAGTACTTC. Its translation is CASSQYQGSQETQYF.

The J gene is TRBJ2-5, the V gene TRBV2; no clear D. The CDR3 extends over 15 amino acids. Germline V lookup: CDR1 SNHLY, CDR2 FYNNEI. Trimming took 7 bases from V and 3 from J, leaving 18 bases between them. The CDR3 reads CASNSALPPKETQYF. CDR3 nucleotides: TGTGCCAGCAATTCGGCTCTCCCGCCCAAAGAGACCCAGTACTTC.

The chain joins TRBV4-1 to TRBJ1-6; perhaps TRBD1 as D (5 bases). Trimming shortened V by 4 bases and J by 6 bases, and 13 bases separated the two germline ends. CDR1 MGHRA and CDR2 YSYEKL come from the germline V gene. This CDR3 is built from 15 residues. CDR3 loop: CASSLERDLNSPLHF. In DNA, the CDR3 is TGCGCCAGCAGCCTTGAACGGGACCTTAATTCACCCCTCCACTTT.

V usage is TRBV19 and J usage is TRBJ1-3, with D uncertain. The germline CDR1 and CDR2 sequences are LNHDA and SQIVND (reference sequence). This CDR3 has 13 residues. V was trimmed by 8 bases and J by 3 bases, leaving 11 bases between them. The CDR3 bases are TGTGCCAGTGAGGACCGTGGTGGAAACACCATATATTTT. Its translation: CASEDRGGNTIYF.

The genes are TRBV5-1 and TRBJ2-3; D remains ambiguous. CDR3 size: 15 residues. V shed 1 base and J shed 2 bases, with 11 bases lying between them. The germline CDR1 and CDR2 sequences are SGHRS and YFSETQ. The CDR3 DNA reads TGCGCCAGCAGCTTGAGTGTAGGATACACAGATACGCAGTATTTT. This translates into CASSLSVGYTDTQYF.

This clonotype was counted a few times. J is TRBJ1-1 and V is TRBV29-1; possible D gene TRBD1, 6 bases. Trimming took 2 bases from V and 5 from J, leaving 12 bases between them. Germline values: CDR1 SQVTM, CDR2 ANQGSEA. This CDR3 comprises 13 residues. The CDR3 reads CSVERGAGTEAFF. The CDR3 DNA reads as TGCAGCGTTGAACGGGGGGCAGGGACTGAAGCTTTCTTT.

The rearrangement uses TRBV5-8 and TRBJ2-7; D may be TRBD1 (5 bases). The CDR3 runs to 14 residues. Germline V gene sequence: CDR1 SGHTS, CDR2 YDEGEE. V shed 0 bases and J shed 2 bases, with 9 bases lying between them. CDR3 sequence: CASSLVGLTYEQYF. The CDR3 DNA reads TGTGCCAGCAGCTTGGTGGGGCTCACCTACGAGCAGTACTTC.

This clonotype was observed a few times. CDR3 residues: CASSLIGVTYEQYF. The DNA of the CDR3 is TGTGCCAGCAGCTTGATCGGGGTAACCTACGAGCAGTACTTC. The rearrangement joins TRBV5-8 to TRBJ2-7; D perhaps matches TRBD2 (5 bases). Per germline, CDR1 SGHTS and CDR2 YDEGEE. Trimming removed 1 base from V and 2 bases from J, with 10 bases in between. The CDR3 runs 14 residues.

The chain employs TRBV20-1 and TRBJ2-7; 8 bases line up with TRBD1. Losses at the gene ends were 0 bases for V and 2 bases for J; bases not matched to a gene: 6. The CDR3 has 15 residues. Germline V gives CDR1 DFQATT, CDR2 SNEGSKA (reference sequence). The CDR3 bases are TGCAGTGCTAGAGATCCGGGACAGGTTACCTACGAGCAGTACTTC. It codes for CSARDPGQVTYEQYF.

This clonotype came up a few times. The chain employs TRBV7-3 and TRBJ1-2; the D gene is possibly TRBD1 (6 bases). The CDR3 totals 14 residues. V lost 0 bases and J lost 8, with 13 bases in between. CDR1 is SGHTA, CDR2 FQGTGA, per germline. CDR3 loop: CASSLTGGTGGYTF. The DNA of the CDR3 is TGTGCCAGCAGCTTAACGGGGGGAACAGGGGGCTACACCTTC.

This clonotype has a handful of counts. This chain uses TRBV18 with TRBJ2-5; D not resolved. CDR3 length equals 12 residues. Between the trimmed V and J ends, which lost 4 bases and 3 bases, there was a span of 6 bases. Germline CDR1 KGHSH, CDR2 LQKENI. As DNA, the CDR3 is TGTGCCAGCTCACTCTATAAAGAGACCCAGTACTTC. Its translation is CASSLYKETQYF.

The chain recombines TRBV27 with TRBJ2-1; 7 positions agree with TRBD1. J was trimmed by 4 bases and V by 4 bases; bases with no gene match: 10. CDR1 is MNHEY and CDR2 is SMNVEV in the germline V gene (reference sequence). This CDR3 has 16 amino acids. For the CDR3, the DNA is TGTGCCAGCAGTTCAGGACAGGTCGTGGGGTACAATGAGCAGTTCTTC. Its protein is CASSSGQVVGYNEQFF.

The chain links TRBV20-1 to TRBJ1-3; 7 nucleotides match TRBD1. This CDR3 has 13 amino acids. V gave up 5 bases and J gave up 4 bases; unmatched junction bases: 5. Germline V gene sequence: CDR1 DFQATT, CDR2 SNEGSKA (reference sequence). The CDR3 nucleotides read TGCAGTGCTGCAAAGGACAGGGGAAACACCATATATTTT. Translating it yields CSAAKDRGNTIYF.

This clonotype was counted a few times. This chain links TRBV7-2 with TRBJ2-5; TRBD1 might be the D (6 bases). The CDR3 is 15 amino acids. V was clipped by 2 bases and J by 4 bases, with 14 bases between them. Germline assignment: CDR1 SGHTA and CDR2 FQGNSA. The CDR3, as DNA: TGTGCCAGCAGCTTAACCTCAGGGGCAATAGAGACCCAGTACTTC. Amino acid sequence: CASSLTSGAIETQYF.

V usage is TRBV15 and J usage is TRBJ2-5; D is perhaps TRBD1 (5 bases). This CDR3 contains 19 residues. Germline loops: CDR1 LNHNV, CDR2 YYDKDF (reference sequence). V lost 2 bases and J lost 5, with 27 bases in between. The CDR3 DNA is TGTGCCACCAGCAGATTCAGAGCGTACACAGGTTTGATAGGGGAGACCCAGTACTTC. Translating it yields CATSRFRAYTGLIGETQYF.

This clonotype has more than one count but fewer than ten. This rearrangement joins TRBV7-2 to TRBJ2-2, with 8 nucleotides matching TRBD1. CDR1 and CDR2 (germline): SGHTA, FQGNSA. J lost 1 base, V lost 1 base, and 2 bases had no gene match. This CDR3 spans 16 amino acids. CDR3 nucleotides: TGTGCCAGCAGCTTAGACGGGACAGGGAACACCGGGGAGCTGTTTTTT. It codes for CASSLDGTGNTGELFF. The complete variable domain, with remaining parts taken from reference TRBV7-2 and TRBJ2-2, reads GAGVSQSPSNKVTEKGKDVELRCDPISGHTALYWYRQSLGQGLEFLIYFQGNSAPDKSGLPSDRFSAERTGGSVSTLTIQRTQQEDSAVYLCASSLDGTGNTGELFFGEGSRLTVL.

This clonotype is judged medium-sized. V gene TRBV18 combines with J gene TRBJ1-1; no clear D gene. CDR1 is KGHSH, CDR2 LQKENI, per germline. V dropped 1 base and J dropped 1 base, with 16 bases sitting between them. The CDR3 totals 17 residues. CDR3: CASSPLPSKVGNTEAFF. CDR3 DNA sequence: TGTGCCAGCTCACCACTTCCTAGCAAGGTGGGGAACACTGAAGCTTTCTTT. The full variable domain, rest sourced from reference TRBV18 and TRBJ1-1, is NAGVMQNPRHLVRRRGQEARLRCSPMKGHSHVYWYRQLPEEGLKFMVYLQKENIIDESGMPKERFSAEFPKEGPSILRIQQVVRGDSAAYFCASSPLPSKVGNTEAFFGQGTRLTVV.

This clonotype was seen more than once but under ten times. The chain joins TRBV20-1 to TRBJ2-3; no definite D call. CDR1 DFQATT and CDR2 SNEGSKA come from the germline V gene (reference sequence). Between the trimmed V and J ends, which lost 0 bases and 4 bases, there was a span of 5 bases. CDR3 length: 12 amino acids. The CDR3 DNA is TGCAGTGCTAGAGATACGTCAGATACGCAGTATTTT. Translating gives CSARDTSDTQYF.

The chain's CDR3 is CASSSASYEQYF. The CDR3 DNA sequence: TGTGCCAGCAGTTCCGCGTCCTACGAGCAGTACTTC. This rearrangement joins TRBV27 to TRBJ2-7; D unresolved. This CDR3 is 12 amino acids long. V lost 4 bases and J lost 1, with 5 bases in between. The germline gives CDR1 MNHEY, CDR2 SMNVEV (reference sequence).